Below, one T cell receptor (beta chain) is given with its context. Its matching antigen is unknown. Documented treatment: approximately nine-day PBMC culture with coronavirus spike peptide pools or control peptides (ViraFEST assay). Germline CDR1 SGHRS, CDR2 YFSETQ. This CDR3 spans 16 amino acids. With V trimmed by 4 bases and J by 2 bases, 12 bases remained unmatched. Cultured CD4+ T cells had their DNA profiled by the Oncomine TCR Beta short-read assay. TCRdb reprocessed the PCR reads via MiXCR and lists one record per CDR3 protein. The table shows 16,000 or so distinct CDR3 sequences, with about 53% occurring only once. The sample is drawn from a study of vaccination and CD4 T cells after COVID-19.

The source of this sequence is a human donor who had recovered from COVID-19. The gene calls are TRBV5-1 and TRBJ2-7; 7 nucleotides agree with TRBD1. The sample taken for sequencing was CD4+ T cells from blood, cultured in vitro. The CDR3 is CASSQLSGQMTYEQYF. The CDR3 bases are TGCGCCAGCAGCCAACTATCGGGACAGATGACCTACGAGCAGTACTTC. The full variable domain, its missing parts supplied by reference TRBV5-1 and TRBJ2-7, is KAGVTQTPRYLIKTRGQQVTLSCSPISGHRSVSWYQQTPGQGLQFLFEYFSETQRNKGNFPGRFSGRQFSNSRSEMNVSTLELGDSALYLCASSQLSGQMTYEQYFGPGTRLTVT.